This section outlines one T cell receptor beta chain sequence together with its context. The record originates from a study of control samples from healthy donors and cancer patients. The germline V gene has CDR1 MGHRA and CDR2 YSYEKL. This CDR3 has 16 amino acids. Trimming at V came to 1 base and at J to 1 base, leaving 6 bases not matched to a gene. Produced via immunoSEQ multiplex PCR; TCRdb's table is partial and in-frame only. The data show approximately 87,000 clones, with roughly 93% seen just once and around 1.3% held by the top ten. Sequencing was carried out using PBMCs. The J gene is TRBJ1-1, the V gene TRBV4-1, with 7 bases lining up with TRBD1. The clonotype was recovered from a woman in her thirties or forties with lung cancer. This CDR3 is CASSQGRQGGNTEAFF. The CDR3 DNA follows: TGCGCCAGCAGCCAAGGCCGACAGGGAGGGAACACTGAAGCTTTCTTT.